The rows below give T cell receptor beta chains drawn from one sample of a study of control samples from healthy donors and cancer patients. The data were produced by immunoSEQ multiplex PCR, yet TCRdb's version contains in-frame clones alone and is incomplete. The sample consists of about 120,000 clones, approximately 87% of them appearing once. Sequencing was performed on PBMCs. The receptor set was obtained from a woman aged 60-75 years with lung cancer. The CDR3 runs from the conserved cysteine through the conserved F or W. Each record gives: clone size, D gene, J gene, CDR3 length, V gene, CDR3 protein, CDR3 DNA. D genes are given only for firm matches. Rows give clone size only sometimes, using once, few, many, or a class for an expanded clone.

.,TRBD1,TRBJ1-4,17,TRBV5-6,CASSSLTGIARLEKLFF,TGTGCCAGCAGCTCCTTGACAGGGATCGCTCGATTAGAAAAACTGTTTTTT
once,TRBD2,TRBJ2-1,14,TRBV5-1,CASSFSGGAGEQFF,TGCGCCAGCAGCTTTAGCGGGGGGGCCGGTGAGCAGTTCTTC
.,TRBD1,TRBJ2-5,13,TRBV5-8,CASRPGTEETQYF,TGTGCCAGCAGACCCGGGACAGAAGAGACCCAGTACTTC
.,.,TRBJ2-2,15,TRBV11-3,CASSLGARDTGELFF,TGTGCCAGCAGCTTAGGGGCGAGGGACACCGGGGAGCTGTTTTTT
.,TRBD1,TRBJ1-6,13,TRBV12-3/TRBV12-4,CASSLGTGSPLHF,TGTGCCAGCAGTTTAGGGACAGGCTCACCCCTCCACTTT
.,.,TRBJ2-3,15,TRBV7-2,CASSPRPQLTDTQYF,TGTGCCAGCAGCCCCCGTCCTCAGTTGACAGATACGCAGTATTTT
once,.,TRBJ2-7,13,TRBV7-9,CASSLGGEDEQYF,TGTGCCAGCAGCTTAGGTGGGGAAGACGAGCAGTACTTC
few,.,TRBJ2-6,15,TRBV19,CASSIGNSGANVLTF,TGTGCCAGTAGTATAGGAAACTCTGGGGCCAACGTCCTGACTTTC
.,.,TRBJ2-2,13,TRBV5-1,CASSQEGGGELFF,TGCGCCAGCAGCCAGGAGGGGGGCGGGGAGCTGTTTTTT
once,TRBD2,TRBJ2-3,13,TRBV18,CASSPPSGETQYF,TGTGCCAGCTCACCACCGAGCGGGGAAACGCAGTATTTT
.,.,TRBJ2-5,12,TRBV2,CASGGAEETQYF,TGTGCCAGCGGGGGGGCTGAAGAGACCCAGTACTTC
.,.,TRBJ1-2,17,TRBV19,CASSITGGGARIYGYTF,TGTGCCAGTAGTATCACCGGGGGAGGGGCTCGGATCTATGGCTACACCTTC
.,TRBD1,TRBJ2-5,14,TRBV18,CASSRGTGQETQYF,TGTGCCAGCTCCAGGGGGACGGGACAAGAGACCCAGTACTTC
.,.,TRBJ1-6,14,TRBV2,CASTRGVYNSPLHF,TGTGCCAGCACCCGGGGAGTATATAATTCACCCCTCCACTTT
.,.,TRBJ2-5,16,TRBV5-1,CASSLLPQQGEETQYF,TGCGCCAGCAGCTTGCTTCCCCAACAGGGCGAAGAGACCCAGTACTTC
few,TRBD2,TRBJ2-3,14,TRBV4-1,CASSPGGALDTQYF,TGCGCCAGCAGCCCCGGGGGGGCCTTAGATACGCAGTATTTT
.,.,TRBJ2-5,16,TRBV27,CASRVTGHAPQQTQYF,TGTGCCAGCAGGGTTACAGGGCACGCCCCCCAACAGACCCAGTACTTC
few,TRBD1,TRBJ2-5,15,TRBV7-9,CASSPDWGTGETQYF,TGTGCCAGCAGCCCCGACTGGGGGACAGGGGAGACCCAGTACTTC
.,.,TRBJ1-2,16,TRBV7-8,CASSPMPGAPGYGYTF,TGTGCCAGCAGCCCCATGCCGGGGGCGCCGGGCTATGGCTACACCTTC
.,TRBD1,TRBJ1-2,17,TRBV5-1,CASSPGTGFTSVYGYTF,TGCGCCAGCAGCCCGGGGACAGGGTTCACTTCGGTCTATGGCTACACCTTC
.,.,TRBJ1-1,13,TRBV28,CASSRTKNTEAFF,TGTGCCAGCAGTAGGACAAAGAACACTGAAGCTTTCTTT
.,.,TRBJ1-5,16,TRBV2,CASSESQGITGMPQHF,TGTGCCAGCAGTGAATCCCAGGGGATTACAGGGATGCCCCAGCATTTT
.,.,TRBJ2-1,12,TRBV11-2,CASSSLNNEQFF,TGTGCCAGCAGCTCCCTCAACAATGAGCAGTTCTTC
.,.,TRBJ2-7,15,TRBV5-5,CASSLAGEDSYEQYF,TGTGCCAGCAGCTTGGCGGGGGAGGACTCCTACGAGCAGTACTTC
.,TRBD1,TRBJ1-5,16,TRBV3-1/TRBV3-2,CASSLGTAVSNQPQHF,TGTGCCAGCAGCCTTGGGACAGCAGTAAGCAATCAGCCCCAGCATTTT
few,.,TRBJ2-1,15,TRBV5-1,CASSSTGVSYNEQFF,TGCGCCAGCAGCTCCACAGGCGTCTCCTACAATGAGCAGTTCTTC
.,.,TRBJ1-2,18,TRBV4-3,CASSQAPLGHKTNYGYTF,TGCGCCAGCAGCCAAGCTCCATTGGGCCACAAGACTAACTATGGCTACACCTTC
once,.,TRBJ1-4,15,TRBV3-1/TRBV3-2,CASSPWTVTNEKLFF,TGTGCCAGCAGCCCCTGGACGGTAACTAATGAAAAACTGTTTTTT
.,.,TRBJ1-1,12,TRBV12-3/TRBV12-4,CASSNFGGEAFF,TGTGCCAGCAGTAATTTTGGCGGTGAAGCTTTCTTT
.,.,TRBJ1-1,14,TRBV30,CAWRLLTGNTEAFF,TGTGCCTGGAGGCTCTTGACAGGGAACACTGAAGCTTTCTTT
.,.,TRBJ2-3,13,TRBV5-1,CASSWTGTDTQYF,TGCGCCAGCAGCTGGACGGGGACAGATACGCAGTATTTT
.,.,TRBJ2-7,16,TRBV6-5,CASSYSGSGFSYEQYF,TGTGCCAGCAGTTACTCGGGGTCAGGGTTCTCCTACGAGCAGTACTTC
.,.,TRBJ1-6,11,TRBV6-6,CASGGGSPLHF,TGTGCCAGCGGGGGAGGTTCACCCCTCCACTTT
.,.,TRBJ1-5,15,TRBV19,CASSIRARLGQPQHF,TGTGCCAGTAGTATAAGGGCGCGGTTAGGGCAGCCCCAGCATTTT
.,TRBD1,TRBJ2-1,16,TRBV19,CASSIVAGGSYNEQFF,TGTGCCAGTAGTATAGTGGCAGGGGGCTCCTACAATGAGCAGTTCTTC
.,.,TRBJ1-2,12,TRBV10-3,CAISESVNGYTF,TGTGCCATCAGTGAGTCGGTGAATGGCTACACCTTC
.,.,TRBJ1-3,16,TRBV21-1,CASSPPGDRTGNTIYF,TGTGCCAGCAGCCCCCCGGGGGACAGAACTGGAAACACCATATATTTT
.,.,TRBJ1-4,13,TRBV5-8,CASSVGGYEKLFF,TGTGCCAGCAGCGTCGGAGGGTATGAAAAACTGTTTTTT
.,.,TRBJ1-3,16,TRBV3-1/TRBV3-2,CASSPGQSASGNTIYF,TGTGCCAGCAGCCCAGGACAGTCAGCCTCTGGAAACACCATATATTTT
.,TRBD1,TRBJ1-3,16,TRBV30,CAWKLPGGFSGNTIYF,TGTGCCTGGAAACTCCCAGGGGGCTTTTCTGGAAACACCATATATTTT
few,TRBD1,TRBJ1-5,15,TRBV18,CASSPGTAVGQPQHF,TGTGCCAGCTCACCCGGGACAGCAGTGGGTCAGCCCCAGCATTTT
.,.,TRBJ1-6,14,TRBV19,CASSIGTSNSPLHF,TGTGCCAGTAGTATAGGGACCTCTAATTCACCCCTCCACTTT
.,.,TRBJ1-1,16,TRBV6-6,CASSYGLLTGNTEAFF,TGTGCCAGCAGTTACGGGTTATTGACTGGGAACACTGAAGCTTTCTTT
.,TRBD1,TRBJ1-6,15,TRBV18,CASSPRDRDNSPLHF,TGTGCCAGCTCACCACGGGACAGAGATAATTCACCCCTCCACTTT
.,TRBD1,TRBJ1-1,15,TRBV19,CASSQGTEVNTEAFF,TGTGCCAGTAGTCAAGGGACAGAAGTGAACACTGAAGCTTTCTTT
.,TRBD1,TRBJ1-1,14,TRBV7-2,CASSLGTRGAEAFF,TGTGCCAGCAGCTTAGGTACCAGGGGGGCTGAAGCTTTCTTT
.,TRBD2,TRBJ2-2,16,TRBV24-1,CATSDTSGGDTGELFF,TGTGCCACCAGTGATACTAGCGGGGGAGATACCGGGGAGCTGTTTTTT
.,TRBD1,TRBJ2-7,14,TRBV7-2,CASSPALTGREQYF,TGTGCCAGCAGCCCCGCCTTGACAGGGCGCGAGCAGTACTTC
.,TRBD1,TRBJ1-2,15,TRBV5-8,CASSSGTGVHYGYTF,TGTGCCAGCAGCTCGGGGACAGGGGTCCACTATGGCTACACCTTC
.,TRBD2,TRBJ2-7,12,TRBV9,CASSVGEGEQYF,TGTGCCAGCAGCGTAGGGGAGGGCGAGCAGTACTTC
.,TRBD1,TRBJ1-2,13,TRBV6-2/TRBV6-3,CASSSQGADGYTF,TGTGCCAGCAGTTCACAGGGGGCGGATGGCTACACCTTC
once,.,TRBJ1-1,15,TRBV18,CASSPGQVLSVEAFF,TGTGCCAGCTCACCAGGGCAGGTCCTCAGTGTTGAAGCTTTCTTT